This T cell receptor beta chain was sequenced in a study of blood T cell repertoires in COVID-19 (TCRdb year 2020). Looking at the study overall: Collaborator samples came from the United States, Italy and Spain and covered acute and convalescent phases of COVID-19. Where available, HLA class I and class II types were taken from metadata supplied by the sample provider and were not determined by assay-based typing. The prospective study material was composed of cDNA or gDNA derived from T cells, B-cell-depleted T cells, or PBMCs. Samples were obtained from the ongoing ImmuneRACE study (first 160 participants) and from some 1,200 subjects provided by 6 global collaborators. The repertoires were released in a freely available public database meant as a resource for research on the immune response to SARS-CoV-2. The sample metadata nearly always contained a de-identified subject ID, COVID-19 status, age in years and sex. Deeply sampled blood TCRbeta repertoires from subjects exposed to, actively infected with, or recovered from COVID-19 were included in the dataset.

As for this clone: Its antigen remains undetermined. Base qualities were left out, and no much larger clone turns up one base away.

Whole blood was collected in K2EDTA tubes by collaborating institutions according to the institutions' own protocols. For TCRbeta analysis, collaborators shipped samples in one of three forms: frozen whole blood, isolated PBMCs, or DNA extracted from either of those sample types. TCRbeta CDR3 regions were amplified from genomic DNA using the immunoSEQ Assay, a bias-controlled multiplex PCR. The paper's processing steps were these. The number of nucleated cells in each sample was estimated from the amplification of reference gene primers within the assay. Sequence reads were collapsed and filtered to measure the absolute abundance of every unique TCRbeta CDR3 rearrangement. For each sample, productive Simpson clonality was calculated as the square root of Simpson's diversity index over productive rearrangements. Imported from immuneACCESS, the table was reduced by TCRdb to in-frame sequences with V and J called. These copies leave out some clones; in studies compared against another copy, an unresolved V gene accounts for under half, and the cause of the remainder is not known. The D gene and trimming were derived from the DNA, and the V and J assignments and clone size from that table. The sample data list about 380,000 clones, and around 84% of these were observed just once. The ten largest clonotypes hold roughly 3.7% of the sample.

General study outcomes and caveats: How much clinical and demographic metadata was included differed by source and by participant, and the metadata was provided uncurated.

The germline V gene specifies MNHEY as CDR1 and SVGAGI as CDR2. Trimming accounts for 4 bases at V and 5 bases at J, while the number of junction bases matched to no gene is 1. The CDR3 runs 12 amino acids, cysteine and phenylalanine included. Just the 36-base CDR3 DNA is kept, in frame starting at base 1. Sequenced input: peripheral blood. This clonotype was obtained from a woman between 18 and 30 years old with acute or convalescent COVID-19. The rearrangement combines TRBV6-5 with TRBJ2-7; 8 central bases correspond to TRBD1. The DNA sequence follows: TGTGCCAGCAGTTCGACAGGGGACGAGCAGTACTTC. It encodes CASSSTGDEQYF.